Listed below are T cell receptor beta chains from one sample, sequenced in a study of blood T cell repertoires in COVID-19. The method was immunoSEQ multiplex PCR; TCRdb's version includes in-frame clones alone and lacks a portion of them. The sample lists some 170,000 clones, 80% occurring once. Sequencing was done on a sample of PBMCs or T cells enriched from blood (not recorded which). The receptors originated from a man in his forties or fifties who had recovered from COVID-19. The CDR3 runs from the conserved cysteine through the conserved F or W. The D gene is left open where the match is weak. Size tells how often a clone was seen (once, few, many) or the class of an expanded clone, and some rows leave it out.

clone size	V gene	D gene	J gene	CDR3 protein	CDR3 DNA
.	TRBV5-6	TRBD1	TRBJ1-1	CASSLAPRTGGTEAFF	TGTGCCAGCAGCTTGGCCCCCAGGACAGGGGGCACTGAAGCTTTCTTT
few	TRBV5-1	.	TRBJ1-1	CASSLDSPQLNTEAFF	TGCGCCAGCAGCTTGGACAGCCCTCAATTAAACACTGAAGCTTTCTTT
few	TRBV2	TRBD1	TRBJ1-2	CASSGQGARGGYTF	TGTGCCAGCAGTGGTCAGGGGGCGCGGGGTGGCTACACCTTC
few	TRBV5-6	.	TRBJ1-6	CASEPFQGWGLNSPLHF	TGTGCCAGCGAGCCCTTTCAGGGGTGGGGGCTCAATTCACCCCTCCACTTT
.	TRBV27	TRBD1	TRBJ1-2	CASSPTTGPFYGYTF	TGTGCCAGCAGTCCGACGACAGGGCCATTCTATGGCTACACCTTC
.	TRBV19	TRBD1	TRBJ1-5	CASSTGTGGGQPQHF	TGTGCCAGTAGTACCGGGACAGGGGGCGGGCAGCCCCAGCATTTT
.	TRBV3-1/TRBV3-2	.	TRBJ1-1	CASSREGGAFF	TGTGCCAGCAGCCGAGAGGGGGGAGCTTTCTTT
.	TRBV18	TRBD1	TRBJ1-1	CASSTSGGNTEAFF	TGTGCCAGCTCAACGTCAGGGGGCAACACTGAAGCTTTCTTT
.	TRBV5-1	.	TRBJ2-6	CASSLGGKSGANVLTF	TGCGCCAGCAGCCTCGGGGGAAAGTCTGGGGCCAACGTCCTGACTTTC
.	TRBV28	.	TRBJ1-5	CASSFRGAGSGPQHF	TGTGCCAGCAGTTTCCGCGGGGCAGGCTCTGGGCCCCAGCATTTT
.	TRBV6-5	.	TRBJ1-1	CASAGRLNTEAFF	TGTGCCAGCGCGGGACGTTTGAACACTGAAGCTTTCTTT
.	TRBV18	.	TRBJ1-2	CASSPTGTKYGYTF	TGTGCCAGCTCACCGACCGGGACAAAGTATGGCTACACCTTC
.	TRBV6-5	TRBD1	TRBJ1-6	CASRDRDSPLHF	TGTGCCAGCCGGGACAGAGATTCACCCCTCCACTTT
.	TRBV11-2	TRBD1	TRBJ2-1	CASSPYTGTGTNEQFF	TGTGCCAGCAGCCCTTATACCGGGACAGGGACTAATGAGCAGTTCTTC
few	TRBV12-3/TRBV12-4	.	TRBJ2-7	CASTTESTKQYF	TGTGCCAGCACGACAGAGAGTACGAAGCAGTACTTC
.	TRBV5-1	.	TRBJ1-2	CASSRGTGNYYGYTF	TGCGCCAGCAGCCGCGGTACGGGTAACTACTATGGCTACACCTTC
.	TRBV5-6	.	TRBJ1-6	CASNPGVSYNSPLHF	TGTGCCAGCAACCCAGGGGTATCCTATAATTCACCCCTCCACTTT
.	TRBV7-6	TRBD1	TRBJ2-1	CASSPRTGEQLYNEQFF	TGTGCCAGCAGCCCTAGGACAGGGGAGCAACTCTACAATGAGCAGTTCTTC
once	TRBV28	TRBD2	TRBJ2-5	CASSLFGLAGGKQETQYF	TGTGCCAGCAGTTTATTCGGACTAGCGGGGGGCAAACAAGAGACCCAGTACTTC
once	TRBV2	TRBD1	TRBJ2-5	CASGPGQGRIEETQYF	TGTGCCAGCGGGCCGGGACAGGGCCGAATTGAGGAGACCCAGTACTTC
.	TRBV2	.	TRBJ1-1	CASSAGERNTEAFF	TGTGCCAGCAGTGCAGGGGAGAGGAACACTGAAGCTTTCTTT
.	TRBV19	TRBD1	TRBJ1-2	CASRPSGQGNNGYTF	TGTGCCAGTAGACCTTCGGGACAGGGTAACAATGGCTACACCTTC
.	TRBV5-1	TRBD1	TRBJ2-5	CASSRTGAGLQETQYF	TGCGCCAGCAGCAGGACAGGGGCCGGTCTTCAAGAGACCCAGTACTTC
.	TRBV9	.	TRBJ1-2	CASSVRAGQGYTF	TGTGCCAGCAGCGTACGGGCAGGGCAGGGCTACACCTTC
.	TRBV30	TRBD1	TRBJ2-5	CAWSQSTGHQETQYF	TGTGCCTGGAGTCAATCGACAGGGCACCAAGAGACCCAGTACTTC
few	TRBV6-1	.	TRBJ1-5	CASRESYSAGGNQPQHF	TGTGCCAGCAGGGAATCGTATTCAGCAGGGGGCAATCAGCCCCAGCATTTT
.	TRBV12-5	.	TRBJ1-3	CASARRGKNTIYF	TGTGCTAGTGCCCGGAGGGGTAAAAACACCATATATTTT
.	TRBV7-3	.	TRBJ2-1	CASTSALGAGQEQFF	TGTGCCAGCACCTCAGCATTGGGGGCCGGACAGGAGCAGTTCTTC
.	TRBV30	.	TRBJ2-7	CAWSGSLSAYEQYF	TGTGCCTGGAGTGGCTCCTTGAGCGCCTACGAGCAGTACTTC
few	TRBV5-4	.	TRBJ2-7	CASSLAGGGYEQYF	TGTGCCAGCAGCTTGGCTGGGGGAGGCTACGAGCAGTACTTC
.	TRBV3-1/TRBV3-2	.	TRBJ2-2	CASRKDSTNTGELFF	TGTGCCAGCAGGAAAGACAGCACGAACACCGGGGAGCTGTTTTTT
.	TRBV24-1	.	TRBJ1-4	CATSDPQDGNEKLFF	TGTGCCACCAGTGATCCACAGGACGGGAATGAAAAACTGTTTTTT
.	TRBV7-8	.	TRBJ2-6	CASSAGTQLSGANVLTF	TGTGCCAGCAGCGCGGGGACGCAGCTCTCTGGGGCCAACGTCCTGACTTTC
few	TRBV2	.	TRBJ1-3	CASSGQVGYSGNTIYF	TGTGCCAGCAGTGGACAGGTTGGCTATTCTGGAAACACCATATATTTT
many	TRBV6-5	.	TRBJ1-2	CASSLRGREFYGYTF	TGTGCCAGCAGTTTGCGTGGGAGAGAGTTCTATGGCTACACCTTC
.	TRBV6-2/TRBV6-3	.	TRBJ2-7	CASSRGHEQYF	TGTGCCAGCAGCAGGGGCCACGAGCAGTACTTC
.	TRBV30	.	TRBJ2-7	CAWSVGQGYEQYF	TGTGCCTGGAGTGTAGGGCAGGGGTACGAGCAGTACTTC
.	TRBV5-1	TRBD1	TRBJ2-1	CASSLAGQELNEQFF	TGCGCCAGCAGCTTGGCGGGACAGGAGTTAAATGAGCAGTTCTTC
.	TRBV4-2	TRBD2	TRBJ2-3	CASSLRTSGGVTDTQYF	TGTGCCAGCAGCCTACGGACTAGCGGGGGGGTCACAGATACGCAGTATTTT
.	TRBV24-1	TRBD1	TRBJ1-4	CATSDSLGTGGGEKLFF	TGTGCCACCAGTGATTCGCTTGGGACAGGGGGCGGAGAAAAACTGTTTTTT
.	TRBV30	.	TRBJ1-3	CAWAPSGNTIYF	TGTGCCTGGGCGCCCTCTGGAAACACCATATATTTT